Listed here are 2 T cell receptor beta chains from one sample, sequenced in a study of T cells after yellow fever vaccination. Each CDR3 protein is one row after TCRdb ran MiXCR on the 5' RACE reads. Of about 210,000 distinct CDR3 sequences listed, approximately 3% are singletons. This sample comprised CD4+ T cells sorted from PBMCs, obtained 10 days after the yellow fever booster vaccination. The receptors originated from a man aged 18 to 29 who received the YFV17D yellow fever vaccine.

The chain has TRBV7-2 and TRBJ2-3; D not certain. Germline loops: CDR1 SGHTA, CDR2 FQGNSA. V dropped 1 base and J dropped 0 bases, with 8 bases sitting between them. The length of the CDR3 is 15 residues. The CDR3 DNA is TGTGCCAGCAGCTTAGACCCTACTAGCACAGATACGCAGTATTTT. Protein product: CASSLDPTSTDTQYF. Full variable domain (remainder filled in from reference TRBV7-2 and TRBJ2-3): GAGVSQSPSNKVTEKGKDVELRCDPISGHTALYWYRQSLGQGLEFLIYFQGNSAPDKSGLPSDRFSAERTGGSVSTLTIQRTQQEDSAVYLCASSLDPTSTDTQYFGPGTRLTVL.

The chain couples TRBV7-6 to TRBJ2-3; 9 bases map to TRBD2. CDR1 is SGHVS, CDR2 FNYEAQ, per germline. The CDR3 contains 16 residues. The trim removed 5 bases at V and 2 bases at J, leaving 8 bases unmatched. The CDR3 protein is CASSARSGGFTDTQYF. CDR3 nucleotide sequence: TGTGCCAGCAGCGCACGTAGCGGGGGTTTCACAGATACGCAGTATTTT.